These 16 T cell receptor beta chains came from one sample sequenced in a study of response to subunit inactivated influenza vaccine. TCRdb analysed the RT-PCR reads with MiXCR anew, one entry per CDR3 protein. The top ten clones hold about an eighth of a sample with over 400,000 distinct CDR3 sequences, approximately 11% of them seen once. Sequencing used PBMCs from blood, obtained 35 to 45 days after vaccination. The receptors here all came from a man aged 45-65 years who received an inactivated influenza vaccine.

This clonotype was seen many times. This chain joins TRBV7-2 and TRBJ2-5; D call uncertain. This CDR3 contains 13 residues. Looked up from germline, CDR1 is SGHTA and CDR2 is FQGNSA. The ends were cut back, 1 base at V and 5 bases at J, with 8 bases in the middle. The CDR3 loop reads CASSLGSRETQYF. The CDR3 DNA sequence: TGTGCCAGCAGCTTAGGTTCCCGGGAGACCCAGTACTTC.

At least ten counts were recorded for this clonotype. V is TRBV20-1 and J is TRBJ2-1; TRBD2 agrees at 9 bases. After removal of 5 bases from V and 0 bases from J, the junction contained 11 bases not matched to a gene. The CDR3 is 17 residues long. Germline V gene data show CDR1 as DFQATT and CDR2 as SNEGSKA (reference sequence). The CDR3 is CSARSGLASSSYNEQFF. The CDR3 DNA follows: TGCAGTGCTCGGTCAGGACTAGCGTCGAGCTCCTACAATGAGCAGTTCTTC.

The genes are TRBV20-1 and TRBJ2-5; 12 nucleotides match TRBD1. This CDR3 spans 14 amino acids. Looked up from germline, CDR1 is DFQATT and CDR2 is SNEGSKA (reference sequence). With 5 bases clipped from V and 13 bases from J, the junction kept 14 bases outside the gene matches. The CDR3 coding sequence is TGCAGTGCTGAAGCCGGGACAGGGGGCACACAGGTGTACTTC. This sequence encodes CSAEAGTGGTQVYF.

This clonotype was seen many times. The CDR3 DNA sequence: TGCAGTGCTATAAGCGGGACCGTCAATGAGCAGTTCTTC. Encoded protein: CSAISGTVNEQFF. The rearrangement links TRBV20-1 to TRBJ2-1, with TRBD2 identical over 7 bases. The CDR3 sequence is 13 residues long. Germline V lookup: CDR1 DFQATT, CDR2 SNEGSKA (reference sequence). Losses at the gene ends were 4 bases for V and 6 bases for J; bases not matched to a gene: 6.

In the case of this clonotype: The junction departs from germline at one end; a sequencing error may be responsible. The chain carries TRBV7-9 and TRBJ2-1, with TRBD2 matching 13 bases. CDR1 SEHNR and CDR2 FQNEAQ come from the germline V gene (reference sequence). The CDR3 sequence is 12 residues long. CDR3 sequence: CASSQATSGRIF. CDR3 DNA sequence: TGTGCCAGCAGCCAAGCGACTAGCGGGAGGATCTTC.

This chain uses TRBV5-1 with TRBJ2-7; TRBD1 might be the D (5 bases). Trimming pared 3 bases from V and 9 bases from J, leaving 19 bases between. Germline V gene lookup returns CDR1 SGHRS and CDR2 YFSETQ. The CDR3 length is 14 residues. The CDR3 nucleotides are TGCGCCAGCAGCTCAATGGACACCCCTGATGGGCAGTACTTC. Residues: CASSSMDTPDGQYF.

This chain joins TRBV7-8 and TRBJ2-2, with 8 positions matching TRBD1. The germline CDR1 and CDR2 sequences are SGHVS and FQNEAQ. The CDR3 consists of 15 residues. V lost 2 bases and J lost 5; bases outside the gene matches: 4. This CDR3 is CASSLSRGRTGELFF. The CDR3 nucleotides are TGTGCCAGCAGCTTATCCAGGGGGCGAACCGGGGAGCTGTTTTTT.

This clonotype came up a few times. As DNA, the CDR3 is TGCAGCGTATTACAGGGGGGATCCTACGAGCAGTACTTC. It encodes CSVLQGGSYEQYF. The chain joins TRBV29-1 to TRBJ2-7; 8 nucleotides align to TRBD1. CDR1 is SQVTM, CDR2 ANQGSEA, per germline. The CDR3 has 13 residues. After removal of 6 bases from V and 1 base from J, the junction contained 5 bases not matched to a gene.

This clonotype has more than one count but fewer than ten. J is TRBJ1-1 and V is TRBV5-1; no clear D gene. The germline V gene has CDR1 SGHRS and CDR2 YFSETQ. The CDR3 is 13 amino acids. Between the trimmed V and J ends, which lost 2 bases and 6 bases, there was a span of 11 bases. Here the CDR3 DNA reads TGCGCCAGCAGCTTTGGAGGGTCTGCTGAAGCTTTCTTT. Its translation: CASSFGGSAEAFF.

V usage is TRBV4-2 and J usage is TRBJ2-5, with D maybe TRBD1 (5 bases). V was cut by 0 bases and J by 7 bases, with 12 bases left in between. CDR3 length: 14 residues. Germline loops: CDR1 LGHNA, CDR2 YNFKEQ. CDR3 DNA: TGTGCCAGCAGCCAAGATAGGCCAGGGATGACCCAGTACTTC. Its translation is CASSQDRPGMTQYF.

V gene TRBV29-1 combines with J gene TRBJ2-3, with 8 bases lining up with TRBD2. This CDR3 is 14 amino acids long. Germline trimming cut 7 bases from V and 1 base from J; bases unmatched to any gene: 7. Germline-derived CDR1 and CDR2 are SQVTM and ANQGSEA. The DNA for the CDR3 is TGCAGCGGTCGGACTAGCTTCGGCACAGATACGCAGTATTTT. Its protein product is CSGRTSFGTDTQYF.

The table lists this clonotype with many counts. The chain employs TRBV5-1 and TRBJ2-5, with 7 bases aligning to TRBD2. There are 14 residues in the CDR3. Germline V gene sequence: CDR1 SGHRS, CDR2 YFSETQ. Trimming took 5 bases from V and 5 from J; bases not matched to a gene: 9. The CDR3 region is CASRPSGAGETQYF. The CDR3 DNA reads as TGCGCCAGCAGGCCTAGCGGCGCGGGGGAGACCCAGTACTTC.

This clonotype was detected only a few times. V is TRBV6-1 and J is TRBJ1-3, with 7 bases that match TRBD1. The CDR3 length is 15 residues. After removal of 6 bases from V and 1 base from J, the junction contained 6 bases not matched to a gene. Germline V CDR1 and CDR2: MNHNS, SASEGT. The CDR3 nucleotides are TGTGCCAGCAGCAGAACGACAGGGTCTGGAAACACCATATATTTT. Translated: CASSRTTGSGNTIYF.

This clonotype occurred a few times. This sequence joins TRBV29-1 and TRBJ2-3; 9 nucleotides match TRBD1. CDR1 and CDR2 (germline): SQVTM, ANQGSEA. Unmatched junction bases numbered 6, after V lost 4 bases and J lost 4 bases. The CDR3 consists of 14 residues. CDR3 in amino acids: CSVGDRVWSDTQYF. The DNA of the CDR3 is TGCAGCGTTGGGGACAGGGTTTGGTCAGATACGCAGTATTTT.

Concerning this clonotype itself: A much larger clone lies a single base off, so this may be a read error. The J gene is TRBJ1-1, the V gene TRBV6-1; D ambiguous. This CDR3 comprises 15 residues. Germline assignment: CDR1 MNHNS and CDR2 SASEGT. The CDR3 reads CASSSLRAMNTEALF. Here the CDR3 DNA reads TGTGCCAGCAGTAGCCTCAGAGCAATGAACACTGAAGCTTTATTT.

This clonotype was seen a handful of times. V usage is TRBV9 and J usage is TRBJ2-1, with TRBD2 matching over 11 bases. This CDR3 comprises 18 residues. The germline V gene encodes CDR1 SGDLS and CDR2 YYNGEE. The junction had 12 bases not matched to a gene; V was cut back by 3 bases and J by 4 bases. The CDR3, as DNA: TGTGCCAGCAGCGCAGGACTAGCGGGCCCTCCTCTTTACAATGAGCAGTTCTTC. It codes for CASSAGLAGPPLYNEQFF.